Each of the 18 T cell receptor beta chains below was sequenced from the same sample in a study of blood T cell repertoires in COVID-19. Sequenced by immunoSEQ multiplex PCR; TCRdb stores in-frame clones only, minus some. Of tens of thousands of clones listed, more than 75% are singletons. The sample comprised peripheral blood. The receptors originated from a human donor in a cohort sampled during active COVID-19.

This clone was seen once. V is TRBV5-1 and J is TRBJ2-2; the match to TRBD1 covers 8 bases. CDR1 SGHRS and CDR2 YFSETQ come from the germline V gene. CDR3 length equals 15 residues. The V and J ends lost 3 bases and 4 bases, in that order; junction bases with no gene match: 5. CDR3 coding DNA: TGCGCCAGCAGCTCGACAGGGGACCCCACCGGGGAGCTGTTTTTT. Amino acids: CASSSTGDPTGELFF.

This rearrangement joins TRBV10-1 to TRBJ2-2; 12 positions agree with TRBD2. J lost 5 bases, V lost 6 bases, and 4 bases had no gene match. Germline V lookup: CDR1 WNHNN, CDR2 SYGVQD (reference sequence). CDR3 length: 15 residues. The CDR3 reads CASSRGLAGTGELFF. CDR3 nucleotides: TGCGCCAGCAGCCGAGGACTAGCGGGGACCGGGGAGCTGTTTTTT.

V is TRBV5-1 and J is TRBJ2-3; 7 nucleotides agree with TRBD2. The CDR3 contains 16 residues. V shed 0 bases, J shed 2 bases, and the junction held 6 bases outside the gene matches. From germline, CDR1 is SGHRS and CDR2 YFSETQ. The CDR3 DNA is TGCGCCAGCAGCTTGGCCGGGACTAATCCCACAGATACGCAGTATTTT. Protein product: CASSLAGTNPTDTQYF.

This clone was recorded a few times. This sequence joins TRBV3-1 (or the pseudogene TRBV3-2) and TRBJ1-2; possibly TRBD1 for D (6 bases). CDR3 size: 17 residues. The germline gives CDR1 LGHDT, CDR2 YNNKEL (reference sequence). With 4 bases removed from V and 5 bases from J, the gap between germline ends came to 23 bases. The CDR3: CASSPRDTPDPRYGYTF. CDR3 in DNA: TGTGCCAGCAGCCCCCGGGACACCCCGGATCCGAGGTATGGCTACACCTTC.

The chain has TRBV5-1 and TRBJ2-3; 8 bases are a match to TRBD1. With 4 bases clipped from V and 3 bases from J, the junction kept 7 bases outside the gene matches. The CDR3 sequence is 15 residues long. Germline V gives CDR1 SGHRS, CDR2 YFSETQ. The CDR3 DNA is TGCGCCAGCAGCCTGTGGACAGGGAGGACAGATACGCAGTATTTT. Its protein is CASSLWTGRTDTQYF.

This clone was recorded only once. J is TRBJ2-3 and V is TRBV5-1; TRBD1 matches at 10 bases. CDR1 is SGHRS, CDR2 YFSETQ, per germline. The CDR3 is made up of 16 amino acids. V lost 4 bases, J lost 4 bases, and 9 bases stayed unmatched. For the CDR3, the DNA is TGCGCCAGCAGCGTACCAGACAGGGGGCATGCAGATACGCAGTATTTT. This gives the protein CASSVPDRGHADTQYF.

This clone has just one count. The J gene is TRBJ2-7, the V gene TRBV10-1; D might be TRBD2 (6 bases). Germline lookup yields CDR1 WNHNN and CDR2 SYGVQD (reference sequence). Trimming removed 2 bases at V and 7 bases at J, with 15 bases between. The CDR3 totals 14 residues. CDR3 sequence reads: CASSERLEGQEQYF. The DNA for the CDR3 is TGCGCCAGCAGTGAGCGACTAGAGGGTCAAGAGCAGTACTTC.

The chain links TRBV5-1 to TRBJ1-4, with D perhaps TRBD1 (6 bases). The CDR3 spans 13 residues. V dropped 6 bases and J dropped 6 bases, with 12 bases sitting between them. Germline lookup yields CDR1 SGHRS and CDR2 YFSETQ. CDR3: CASNLDSDEKLFF. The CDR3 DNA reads TGCGCCAGCAACCTGGACAGTGATGAAAAACTGTTTTTT.

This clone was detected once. This CDR3 reads CASSGGSTDTQYF. The CDR3 bases are TGTGCCAGCTCCGGCGGATCCACAGATACGCAGTATTTT. The V call is TRBV6-5, the J call TRBJ2-3; D gene uncertain. V was trimmed by 8 bases and J by 2 bases, leaving 11 bases between them. This CDR3 comprises 13 residues. Germline values: CDR1 MNHEY, CDR2 SVGAGI.

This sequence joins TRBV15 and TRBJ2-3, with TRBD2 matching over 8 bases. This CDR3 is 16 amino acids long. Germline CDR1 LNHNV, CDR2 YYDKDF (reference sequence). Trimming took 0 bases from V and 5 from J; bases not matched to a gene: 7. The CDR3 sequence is CATSRERGSGGDTQYF. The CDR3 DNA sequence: TGTGCCACCAGCAGAGAACGAGGGAGCGGGGGAGATACGCAGTATTTT.

CDR3 nucleotides: TGTGCCAGCAGTACTATAGGACAGGGGGCGATGGCCAAAAACATTCAGTACTTC. It translates to CASSTIGQGAMAKNIQYF. This chain uses TRBV28 with TRBJ2-4; 11 bases are shared with TRBD1. With 5 bases clipped from V and 1 base from J, the junction kept 10 bases outside the gene matches. CDR3 length: 18 amino acids. Germline V lookup: CDR1 MDHEN, CDR2 SYDVKM.

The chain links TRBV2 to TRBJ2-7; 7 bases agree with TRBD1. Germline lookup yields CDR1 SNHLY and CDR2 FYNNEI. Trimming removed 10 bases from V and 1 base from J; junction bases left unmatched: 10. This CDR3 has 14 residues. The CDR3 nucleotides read TGTGCCACCAGCAGACAGGGAGAGTCCTACGAGCAGTACTTC. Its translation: CATSRQGESYEQYF. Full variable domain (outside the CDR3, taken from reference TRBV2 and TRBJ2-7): EPEVTQTPSHQVTQMGQEVILRCVPISNHLYFYWYRQILGQKVEFLVSFYNNEISEKSEIFDDQFSVERPDGSNFTLKIRSTKLEDSAMYFCATSRQGESYEQYFGPGTRLTVT.

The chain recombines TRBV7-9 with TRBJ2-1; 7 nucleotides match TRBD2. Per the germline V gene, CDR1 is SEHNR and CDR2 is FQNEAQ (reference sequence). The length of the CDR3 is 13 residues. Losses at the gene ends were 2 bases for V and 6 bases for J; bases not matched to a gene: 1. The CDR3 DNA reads TGTGCCAGCAGCTTAAGCGGGGTCAATGAGCAGTTCTTC. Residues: CASSLSGVNEQFF.

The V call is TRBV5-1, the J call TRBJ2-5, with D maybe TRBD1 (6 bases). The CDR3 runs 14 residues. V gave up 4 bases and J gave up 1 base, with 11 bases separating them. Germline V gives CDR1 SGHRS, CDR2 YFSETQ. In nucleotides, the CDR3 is TGCGCCAGCAGCACAACAGGGACCCAAGAGACCCAGTACTTC. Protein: CASSTTGTQETQYF.

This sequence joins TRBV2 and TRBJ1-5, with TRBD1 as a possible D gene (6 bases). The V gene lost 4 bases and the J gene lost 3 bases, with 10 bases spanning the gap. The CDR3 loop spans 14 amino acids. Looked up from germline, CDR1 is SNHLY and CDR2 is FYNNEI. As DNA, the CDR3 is TGTGCCAGCAGTGGGAACAGGGACAATCAGCCCCAGCATTTT. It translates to CASSGNRDNQPQHF.

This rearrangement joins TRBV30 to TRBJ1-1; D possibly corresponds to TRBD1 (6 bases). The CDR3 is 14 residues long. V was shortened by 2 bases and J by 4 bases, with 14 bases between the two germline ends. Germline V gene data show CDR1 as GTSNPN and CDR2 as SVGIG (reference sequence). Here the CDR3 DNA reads TGTGCCTGGAGTCCCGGCGTGGACAGCACTGAAGCTTTCTTT. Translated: CAWSPGVDSTEAFF. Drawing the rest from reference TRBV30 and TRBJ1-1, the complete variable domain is SQTIHQWPATLVQPVGSPLSLECTVEGTSNPNLYWYRQAAGRGLQLLFYSVGIGQISSEVPQNLSASRPQDRQFILSSKKLLLSDSGFYLCAWSPGVDSTEAFFGQGTRLTVV.

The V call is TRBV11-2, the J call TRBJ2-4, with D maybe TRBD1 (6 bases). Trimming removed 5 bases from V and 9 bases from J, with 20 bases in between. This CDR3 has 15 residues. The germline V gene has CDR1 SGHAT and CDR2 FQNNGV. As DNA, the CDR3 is TGTGCCAGCAGCATAGGCTTTAGTCAGGGGAGCATTCAGTACTTC. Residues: CASSIGFSQGSIQYF.

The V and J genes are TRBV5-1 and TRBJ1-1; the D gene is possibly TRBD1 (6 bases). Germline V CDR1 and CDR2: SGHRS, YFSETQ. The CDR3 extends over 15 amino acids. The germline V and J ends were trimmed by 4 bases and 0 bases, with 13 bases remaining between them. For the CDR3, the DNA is TGCGCCAGCAGCCCTGGGGACAATCTGAACACTGAAGCTTTCTTT. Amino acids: CASSPGDNLNTEAFF.